One and the same sample provided the 26 T cell receptor beta chains below, sequenced in a study of blood T cell repertoires in COVID-19. Clones were read by immunoSEQ multiplex PCR, and TCRdb kept only the in-frame ones, dropping some. The repertoire holds roughly 140,000 clones, with about 88% as singletons. The material sequenced was peripheral blood. The receptors originated from a woman aged 70-85 years with acute or convalescent COVID-19.

The chain uses TRBV6-5 and TRBJ1-4, with D perhaps matching TRBD1 (6 bases). This CDR3 spans 14 amino acids. V lost 6 bases and J 8 bases, leaving 16 bases between the germline ends. The germline CDR1 and CDR2 sequences are MNHEY and SVGAGI. This CDR3 is CASRDQGWLEKLFF. CDR3 sequence (DNA): TGTGCCAGCAGAGATCAGGGGTGGTTAGAAAAACTGTTTTTT.

This clone was seen a single time. The chain couples TRBV19 to TRBJ2-6; D possibly corresponds to TRBD1 (5 bases). There are 19 residues in the CDR3. Germline values: CDR1 LNHDA, CDR2 SQIVND (reference sequence). The V gene lost 4 bases and the J gene lost 4 bases, with 23 bases spanning the gap. CDR3 in amino acids: CASSRITRGAVTGANVLTF. The CDR3 region has the DNA TGTGCCAGTAGTAGGATTACAAGGGGCGCGGTTACCGGGGCCAACGTCCTGACTTTC.

The chain carries TRBV5-1 and TRBJ2-5, with 10 bases lining up with TRBD2. CDR1 and CDR2 from the germline V gene are SGHRS and YFSETQ. CDR3 size: 15 residues. V lost 1 base and J lost 4; bases outside the gene matches: 4. The CDR3 nucleotides are TGCGCCAGCAGCTTGCCTAGCGGGGGTGGAGAGACCCAGTACTTC. Translation gives CASSLPSGGGETQYF. Full variable domain (missing parts from reference TRBV5-1 and TRBJ2-5): KAGVTQTPRYLIKTRGQQVTLSCSPISGHRSVSWYQQTPGQGLQFLFEYFSETQRNKGNFPGRFSGRQFSNSRSEMNVSTLELGDSALYLCASSLPSGGGETQYFGPGTRLLVL.

The rearrangement links TRBV4-2 to TRBJ2-2, with D possibly being TRBD2 (5 bases). Germline V lookup: CDR1 LGHNA, CDR2 YNFKEQ. The CDR3 consists of 16 residues. V was clipped by 1 base and J by 4 bases, with 13 bases between them. CDR3 in DNA: TGTGCCAGCAGCCAAGTCCTCCGGGGAGCCACCGGGGAGCTGTTTTTT. It yields the protein CASSQVLRGATGELFF.

J is TRBJ2-1 and V is TRBV7-3, with a tentative D call TRBD2 (5 bases). Germline loops: CDR1 SGHTA, CDR2 FQGTGA. V was shortened by 5 bases and J by 4 bases, with 15 bases between the two germline ends. This CDR3 is 15 amino acids long. CDR3 sequence: CASSPSPDYYNEQFF. The CDR3, as DNA: TGTGCCAGCAGCCCGTCGCCCGACTATTACAATGAGCAGTTCTTC.

This clone came up once. J is TRBJ1-2 and V is TRBV5-6, with TRBD1 matching 7 bases. Germline values: CDR1 SGHDT, CDR2 YYEEEE. The CDR3 extends over 14 amino acids. V lost 4 bases to trimming and J lost 5 bases; unmatched junction nucleotides: 8. CDR3 loop: CASSQQGRGYGYTF. The CDR3 DNA sequence: TGTGCCAGCAGCCAGCAGGGCAGGGGGTATGGCTACACCTTC.

The chain couples TRBV15 to TRBJ2-1; 7 positions match TRBD2. This CDR3 has 16 amino acids. The junction had 6 bases not matched to a gene; V was cut back by 0 bases and J by 4 bases. CDR1 and CDR2 (germline): LNHNV, YYDKDF (reference sequence). In DNA, the CDR3 is TGTGCCACCAGCAGAGATCCGGGGGGTGGGTACAATGAGCAGTTCTTC. Its translation: CATSRDPGGGYNEQFF. Variable domain in full (rest from reference TRBV15 and TRBJ2-1): DAMVIQNPRYQVTQFGKPVTLSCSQTLNHNVMYWYQQKSSQAPKLLFHYYDKDFNNEADTPDNFQSRRPNTSFCFLDIRSPGLGDTAMYLCATSRDPGGGYNEQFFGPGTRLTVL.

This chain connects TRBV7-2 to TRBJ2-2, with a possible D match to TRBD2 (7 bases). This CDR3 spans 15 amino acids. The V gene lost 5 bases and the J gene lost 7 bases, with 17 bases spanning the gap. Germline CDR1 reads SGHTA; CDR2 reads FQGNSA. CDR3 region: CASSHGGLWGGELFF. The CDR3 DNA follows: TGTGCCAGCAGCCACGGGGGGCTCTGGGGCGGGGAGCTGTTTTTT.

The rearrangement links TRBV28 to TRBJ1-2, with D unresolved. The CDR3 extends over 14 amino acids. CDR1 is MDHEN and CDR2 is SYDVKM in the germline V gene. Between the trimmed V and J ends, which lost 11 bases and 0 bases, there was a span of 16 bases. The CDR3 here is CAAMALVPNYGYTF. The CDR3 DNA reads as TGTGCCGCGATGGCTCTAGTACCTAACTATGGCTACACCTTC.

This clone was counted a few times. The V and J genes are TRBV5-1 and TRBJ1-3; TRBD1 matches at 12 bases. V was clipped by 0 bases and J by 3 bases; unmatched bases: 4. The germline V gene encodes CDR1 SGHRS and CDR2 YFSETQ. CDR3 length: 17 amino acids. The CDR3 nucleotides read TGCGCCAGCAGCTTGGCCGGGACAGGGGGCGGTGGAAACACCATATATTTT. Its protein product is CASSLAGTGGGGNTIYF.

This chain joins TRBV28 and TRBJ2-3; TRBD2 agrees at 9 bases. CDR1 is MDHEN and CDR2 is SYDVKM in the germline V gene. V was clipped by 11 bases and J by 2 bases; unmatched bases: 8. There are 14 residues in the CDR3. CDR3 sequence reads: CASGSGGPTDTQYF. CDR3 nucleotides: TGTGCCTCTGGAAGCGGGGGGCCCACAGATACGCAGTATTTT.

The chain has TRBV3-1 (or the pseudogene TRBV3-2) and TRBJ2-3; weak D call: TRBD2 (5 bases). Trimming removed 6 bases from V and 0 bases from J, with 10 bases in between. The CDR3 is made up of 14 amino acids. Germline V gene lookup returns CDR1 LGHDT and CDR2 YNNKEL (reference sequence). The chain's CDR3 is CASRPRASTDTQYF. DNA of the CDR3: TGTGCCAGCAGGCCGCGGGCTAGCACAGATACGCAGTATTTT.

The V and J genes are TRBV9 and TRBJ2-4; 7 bases agree with TRBD1. The germline V gene encodes CDR1 SGDLS and CDR2 YYNGEE. The junction had 9 bases not matched to a gene; V was cut back by 0 bases and J by 6 bases. The CDR3 loop spans 16 amino acids. CDR3: CASSVGFSGQINIQYF. CDR3 DNA: TGTGCCAGCAGCGTAGGATTTTCGGGACAGATAAACATTCAGTACTTC.

This chain uses TRBV19 with TRBJ1-5; 7 bases are a match to TRBD1. CDR1 is LNHDA, CDR2 SQIVND, per germline (reference sequence). The CDR3 totals 18 residues. Trimming at V came to 3 bases and at J to 0 bases, leaving 11 bases not matched to a gene. CDR3: CASSIQSGRGYSNQPQHF. The CDR3 nucleotides read TGTGCCAGTAGTATTCAGTCGGGCAGGGGGTATAGCAATCAGCCCCAGCATTTT.

This clone appeared a single time. The chain recombines TRBV7-8 with TRBJ1-2; D is unresolved. The CDR3 is made up of 13 amino acids. V was clipped by 5 bases and J by 8 bases, with 15 bases between them. From germline, CDR1 is SGHVS and CDR2 FQNEAQ. CDR3 bases: TGTGCCAGCAGCCCCCCCTTTTCAGGCGGCTACACCTTC. Protein sequence: CASSPPFSGGYTF.

V gene TRBV5-6 combines with J gene TRBJ2-3; 13 bases map to TRBD2. After removal of 2 bases from V and 3 bases from J, the junction contained 6 bases not matched to a gene. The CDR3 runs 17 residues. CDR1 and CDR2 (germline): SGHDT, YYEEEE. The CDR3 sequence is CASSFLGLAGTTDTQYF. Here the CDR3 DNA reads TGTGCCAGCAGCTTTCTGGGACTAGCGGGGACGACAGATACGCAGTATTTT.

The chain joins TRBV10-2 to TRBJ2-3, with D perhaps matching TRBD2 (5 bases). The CDR3 runs 16 residues. V lost 3 bases, J lost 2 bases, and 15 bases lay in between. The germline gives CDR1 WSHSY, CDR2 SAAADI. The CDR3 spells CASSDPSSGVTDTQYF. The CDR3 region has the DNA TGCGCCAGCAGTGACCCCTCCTCCGGGGTCACAGATACGCAGTATTTT.

The chain uses TRBV19 and TRBJ2-6, with D perhaps matching TRBD1 (6 bases). CDR3 size: 18 residues. The germline V gene encodes CDR1 LNHDA and CDR2 SQIVND (reference sequence). Trimming pared 4 bases from V and 2 bases from J, leaving 18 bases between. CDR3 residues: CASSTSPAGEAGANVLTF. The CDR3 region has the DNA TGTGCCAGTAGTACCTCCCCGGCAGGGGAAGCTGGGGCCAACGTCCTGACTTTC.

The rearrangement joins TRBV2 to TRBJ2-2; weak D call: TRBD1 (6 bases). Germline V gene lookup returns CDR1 SNHLY and CDR2 FYNNEI. V lost 6 bases, J lost 4 bases, and 18 bases lay in between. The CDR3 contains 16 residues. DNA of the CDR3: TGTGCCAGCAGGACCACAACAGGGCGAGTCACCGGGGAGCTGTTTTTT. Its translation is CASRTTTGRVTGELFF.

The V gene is TRBV6-1, the J gene TRBJ1-5, with D unclear. Germline assignment: CDR1 MNHNS and CDR2 SASEGT. V lost 1 base to trimming and J lost 2 bases, with 6 bases between them. The CDR3 is 14 amino acids. Here the CDR3 DNA reads TGTGCCAGCAGTGAAGTAGCACGCAATCAGCCCCAGCATTTT. Protein: CASSEVARNQPQHF.

This chain joins TRBV4-1 and TRBJ2-3, with a tentative D call TRBD1 (6 bases). V gave up 6 bases and J gave up 5 bases, with 21 bases separating them. The CDR3 spans 16 residues. In germline, CDR1 is MGHRA, CDR2 YSYEKL. The CDR3 bases are TGCGCCAGCAGTTCGAACAGGGTGGGTGCTTTAGATACGCAGTATTTT. It is translated as CASSSNRVGALDTQYF.

V gene TRBV6-2 or TRBV6-3 combines with J gene TRBJ1-3; D may be TRBD1 (6 bases). Trimming shortened V by 2 bases and J by 3 bases, and 14 bases separated the two germline ends. The germline CDR1 and CDR2 sequences are MNHEY and SVGEGT. This CDR3 contains 16 residues. The CDR3 DNA reads as TGTGCCAGCAGTTACGGTGGCAGGGGACGTGGAAACACCATATATTTT. This translates into CASSYGGRGRGNTIYF.

This clone was seen a single time. J is TRBJ2-7 and V is TRBV2; 8 bases are a match to TRBD1. Per germline, CDR1 SNHLY and CDR2 FYNNEI. The CDR3 runs to 14 residues. The V and J ends lost 4 bases and 2 bases, in that order; junction bases with no gene match: 4. The chain's CDR3 is CASSATGATYEQYF. DNA of the CDR3: TGTGCCAGCAGTGCGACAGGGGCGACCTACGAGCAGTACTTC. The full variable domain, rest sourced from reference TRBV2 and TRBJ2-7, is EPEVTQTPSHQVTQMGQEVILRCVPISNHLYFYWYRQILGQKVEFLVSFYNNEISEKSEIFDDQFSVERPDGSNFTLKIRSTKLEDSAMYFCASSATGATYEQYFGPGTRLTVT.

The sample holds one count of this clone. This chain links TRBV10-3 with TRBJ1-2, with a possible D match to TRBD1 (6 bases). Germline V gives CDR1 ENHRY, CDR2 SYGVKD. This CDR3 has 15 amino acids. V was trimmed by 0 bases and J by 7 bases, leaving 15 bases between them. The CDR3 DNA sequence: TGTGCCATCAGTGAGTCTAGCAGGGGCATAGGTGGCTACACCTTC. This encodes CAISESSRGIGGYTF.

This chain's CDR3 is CASTRNTEAFF. The CDR3 coding sequence is TGTGCCAGCACTAGGAACACTGAAGCTTTCTTT. The rearrangement uses TRBV2 and TRBJ1-1; D is ambiguous. This CDR3 has 11 residues. The ends were cut back, 7 bases at V and 1 base at J, with 4 bases in the middle. Looked up from germline, CDR1 is SNHLY and CDR2 is FYNNEI.

The chain has TRBV5-1 and TRBJ1-1, with TRBD1 identical over 8 bases. The J segment lost 1 base and the V segment lost 3 bases, leaving 2 bases of the junction unmatched. Germline assignment: CDR1 SGHRS and CDR2 YFSETQ. There are 14 residues in the CDR3. In nucleotides, the CDR3 is TGCGCCAGCAGCTCGGGACAGGAGAACACTGAAGCTTTCTTT. It encodes CASSSGQENTEAFF.